This T cell receptor beta chain was captured by sequencing in a study of identifying expanded T cells in peripheral blood. Study-wide results and limits: About 1.2 clones differed between technical replicates, versus approximately 17 and 20 over time. Across healthy donors, higher total template counts meant significantly greater approximately two-week count variance.

As for this clone: Its antigen is not identified. One end of the junction is discordant with germline, which a read error may explain.

This table comes from immunoSEQ multiplex PCR, and its TCRdb copy is limited to in-frame clones, with some not included. Found here are more than 50,000 clones, approximately 83% of them singletons; the top ten hold approximately 19%. The V gene's germline CDR1 is KGHSH and CDR2 LQKENI. This CDR3 region has 15 residues. Healthy donors had no documented immune events, such as infections, while sampled. Sequencing was performed on blood. The chain uses TRBV18 and TRBJ2-7; 12 bases map to TRBD2. The receptor comes from a person aged 18 to 70 in good health. CDR3 sequence (DNA): TGTGCCAGCTCTCCACAGACTAGCGGGAGAGGGGTACAGTACTTC. Translation: CASSPQTSGRGVQYF.